This TCR beta chain was sequenced for a study of CXCR3-negative and CXCR3-positive naive CD8 T cells. Preparation of TRB cDNA libraries relied on 5' RACE carrying UMI labels. TCRdb re-called the 5' RACE reads and shows each CDR3 protein once, DNA omitted. The specimen's table records around 34,000 distinct CDR3 sequences. Germline V lookup: CDR1 SGHRS, CDR2 YFSETQ. The CDR3 contains 15 residues. About this clonotype: Its antigen is unidentified.

Whole-study results and caveats: Whereas memory cells differed, naive CXCR3-negative and CXCR3-positive cells shared similar TRBV-TRBJ usage.

The chain links TRBV5-1 to TRBJ2-7; TCRdb picks TRBD1, but there is no DNA to check that call. This receptor was identified in a human donor in good health. Some clones in this sample may be carry-over from other donors' samples. The sequencing sample was made of memory CD8+ T cells from blood. CDR3 protein: CASSLGTGYPYEQYF. Full variable domain (rest looked up from reference TRBV5-1 and TRBJ2-7): KAGVTQTPRYLIKTRGQQVTLSCSPISGHRSVSWYQQTPGQGLQFLFEYFSETQRNKGNFPGRFSGRQFSNSRSEMNVSTLELGDSALYLCASSLGTGYPYEQYFGPGTRLTVT.